One sample yielded the 28 T cell receptor beta chains listed below, sequenced in a study of shared clonotypes between healthy human individuals. The method was immunoSEQ multiplex PCR; TCRdb's version includes in-frame clones alone and lacks a portion of them. In the table there are some 980,000 clones, around 80% of which are singletons. Specimen: memory CD4+ T cells sorted from blood. The subset denotes: CD45RA-negative fraction. The receptor source for this set is a young man in good health.

The rearrangement uses TRBV14 and TRBJ2-5; 8 positions match TRBD2. Trimming took 1 base from V and 3 from J; bases not matched to a gene: 4. CDR3 size: 15 residues. Germline-derived CDR1 and CDR2 are SGHDN and FVKESK. CDR3 bases: TGTGCCAGCAGCCAAGTGGCAGCGGGGGAAGAGACCCAGTACTTC. Residues: CASSQVAAGEETQYF.

This sequence joins TRBV28 and TRBJ1-5; unclear D gene. The CDR3 has 13 amino acids. V lost 2 bases, J lost 8 bases, and 10 bases lay in between. Germline V gene sequence: CDR1 MDHEN, CDR2 SYDVKM. In nucleotides, the CDR3 is TGTGCCAGCAGTTTAAGGCCACCCGAGCCCCAGCATTTT. This encodes CASSLRPPEPQHF.

This chain connects TRBV5-1 to TRBJ2-7; D is undetermined. Trimming took off 2 bases at V and 1 base at J, with 19 bases between the two ends. CDR3 length: 17 amino acids. From germline, CDR1 is SGHRS and CDR2 YFSETQ. DNA for the CDR3: TGCGCCAGCAGCTTATTGCTTTCGTCAGAACAGTCCTACGAGCAGTACTTC. Amino acid sequence: CASSLLLSSEQSYEQYF.

There are a few counts of this clone. CDR3 coding DNA: TGTGCCAGCAGCCTCATAAAGGGGGAGCTGTTTTTT. As protein: CASSLIKGELFF. The chain employs TRBV5-8 and TRBJ2-2; D ambiguous. Deletions cut 4 bases from V and 8 bases from J, with 9 bases between. The CDR3 spans 12 residues. Looked up from germline, CDR1 is SGHTS and CDR2 is YDEGEE.

V is TRBV6-1 and J is TRBJ1-2; D possibly corresponds to TRBD1 (5 bases). V lost 0 bases, J lost 2 bases, and 13 bases lay in between. Germline V lookup: CDR1 MNHNS, CDR2 SASEGT. The CDR3 has 16 residues. The CDR3 DNA is TGTGCCAGCAGTGAAGCGCTTAGGGCAGGGAACTATGGCTACACCTTC. Encoded protein: CASSEALRAGNYGYTF.

The gene calls are TRBV4-3 and TRBJ2-2, with D tentatively TRBD2 (5 bases). V lost 4 bases and J lost 0, with 9 bases in between. CDR3 length equals 15 residues. Germline V gene sequence: CDR1 LGHNA, CDR2 YSLEER. The CDR3: CASSLEGSNTGELFF. CDR3 DNA: TGCGCCAGCAGCCTAGAGGGTTCGAACACCGGGGAGCTGTTTTTT.

The table lists this clone with a few counts. The rearrangement uses TRBV5-1 and TRBJ2-2; 13 bases match TRBD2. Germline V lookup: CDR1 SGHRS, CDR2 YFSETQ. This CDR3 region has 16 residues. Unmatched junction bases numbered 10, after V lost 3 bases and J lost 11 bases. The CDR3 sequence: CASSSGTSGTLVELFF. CDR3 nucleotide sequence: TGCGCCAGCAGCTCTGGGACTAGCGGGACTCTTGTAGAGCTGTTTTTT. The entire variable domain, with the rest obtained from reference TRBV5-1 and TRBJ2-2, is as follows: KAGVTQTPRYLIKTRGQQVTLSCSPISGHRSVSWYQQTPGQGLQFLFEYFSETQRNKGNFPGRFSGRQFSNSRSEMNVSTLELGDSALYLCASSSGTSGTLVELFFGEGSRLTVL.

In the case of this clone: This may stem from a read error, because a much larger clone lies one nucleotide away. The chain uses TRBV7-9 and TRBJ1-2, with D unresolved. The V end was cut by 2 bases, the J end by 4 bases, with 8 bases between. The CDR3 extends over 13 amino acids. Per germline, CDR1 SEHNR and CDR2 FQNEAQ (reference sequence). The chain's CDR3 is CASSLQDGYGYTF. The CDR3 DNA sequence: TGTGCCAGCAGCTTACAGGATGGCTATGGCTACACCTTC. Full variable domain (remainder filled in from reference TRBV7-9 and TRBJ1-2): DTGVSQNPRHKITKRGQNVTFRCDPISEHNRLYWYRQTLGQGPEFLTYFQNEAQLEKSRLLSDRFSAERPKGSFSTLEIQRTEQGDSAMYLCASSLQDGYGYTFGSGTRLTVV.

This sequence joins TRBV30 and TRBJ2-3, with unresolved D. This CDR3 comprises 14 residues. Trimming cost V 1 base and J 0 bases, with 8 bases left between them. CDR1 GTSNPN and CDR2 SVGIG come from the germline V gene (reference sequence). CDR3 DNA sequence: TGTGCCTGGAGTGGCAGGTCTAGCACAGATACGCAGTATTTT. Its protein product is CAWSGRSSTDTQYF.

This clone was recorded a few times. J is TRBJ1-4 and V is TRBV5-8, with D tentatively TRBD1 (6 bases). The CDR3 runs to 16 residues. Germline assignment: CDR1 SGHTS and CDR2 YDEGEE. V shed 0 bases and J shed 8 bases, with 17 bases lying between them. Here the CDR3 DNA reads TGTGCCAGCAGCTTGGCGGGGGGGCACCAGGGCGAAAAACTGTTTTTT. Protein sequence: CASSLAGGHQGEKLFF.

The rearrangement links TRBV5-1 to TRBJ1-6, with D unclear. Germline CDR1 and CDR2: SGHRS and YFSETQ. V gave up 6 bases and J gave up 1 base, with 5 bases separating them. The CDR3 covers 13 residues. The CDR3 sequence is CASTRSYNSPLHF. Written as DNA, the CDR3 is TGCGCCAGCACGCGGTCCTATAATTCACCCCTCCACTTT.

The J gene is TRBJ2-7, the V gene TRBV7-2; D may match TRBD1 or TRBD2 (5 bases each). Germline assignment: CDR1 SGHTA and CDR2 FQGNSA. The CDR3 totals 15 residues. V was cut by 4 bases and J by 2 bases, with 15 bases left in between. The CDR3 spells CASSSIRGPAYEQYF. Here the CDR3 DNA reads TGTGCCAGCAGCTCAATCCGGGGACCCGCCTACGAGCAGTACTTC.

The chain has TRBV9 and TRBJ1-3, with a weak D call TRBD1 (6 bases). V shed 0 bases and J shed 8 bases, with 21 bases lying between them. The CDR3 covers 17 residues. Germline CDR1 is SGDLS and CDR2 is YYNGEE. The CDR3 reads CASSVAIQGMGEDTIYF. The CDR3, as DNA: TGTGCCAGCAGCGTAGCCATACAGGGTATGGGGGAGGACACCATATATTTT.

The chain carries TRBV7-3 and TRBJ2-1; D is undetermined. Trimming stripped 5 bases from V and 3 bases from J, with 17 bases between. The CDR3 sequence is 16 residues long. Germline V lookup: CDR1 SGHTA, CDR2 FQGTGA. CDR3 sequence (DNA): TGTGCCAGCAGCCCCCGTGAATCAGACGACTACAATGAGCAGTTCTTC. It codes for CASSPRESDDYNEQFF.

The chain recombines TRBV6-6 with TRBJ1-1; TRBD1 matches at 7 bases. Per germline, CDR1 MNHNY and CDR2 SVGAGI (reference sequence). The CDR3 covers 15 residues. The ends lost 4 bases at V and 4 bases at J; junction bases unmatched: 9. The CDR3 loop reads CASSFPGQSGTEAFF. CDR3 DNA: TGTGCCAGCAGTTTCCCGGGACAGTCTGGCACTGAAGCTTTCTTT.

There are a few counts of this clone. The rearrangement uses TRBV7-2 and TRBJ2-3; the D is unclear. V dropped 5 bases and J dropped 3 bases, with 3 bases sitting between them. The V gene's germline CDR1 is SGHTA and CDR2 FQGNSA. The CDR3 runs 11 residues. CDR3 protein: CASSPTDTQYF. In nucleotides, the CDR3 is TGTGCCAGCAGCCCAACAGATACGCAGTATTTT.

The V and J genes are TRBV6-1 and TRBJ2-7; 9 nucleotides align to TRBD1. The germline V gene has CDR1 MNHNS and CDR2 SASEGT. V shed 5 bases, J shed 6 bases, and the junction held 8 bases outside the gene matches. The CDR3 totals 14 residues. The CDR3 here is CASSHPGQGAEQYF. CDR3 sequence (DNA): TGTGCCAGCAGTCATCCGGGACAGGGAGCCGAGCAGTACTTC.

The chain recombines TRBV28 with TRBJ1-2, with D possibly being TRBD1 (5 bases). This CDR3 is 14 amino acids long. V gave up 3 bases and J gave up 2 bases, with 10 bases separating them. CDR1 is MDHEN, CDR2 SYDVKM, per germline. This CDR3 is CASSFGGTNYGYTF. CDR3 in DNA: TGTGCCAGCAGTTTCGGAGGGACCAACTATGGCTACACCTTC.

The chain is built from TRBV6-5 and TRBJ1-6; D possibly corresponds to TRBD1 (6 bases). V was clipped by 2 bases and J by 9 bases, with 8 bases between them. The CDR3 totals 13 residues. The germline V gene has CDR1 MNHEY and CDR2 SVGAGI. CDR3 amino acids: CASSYGDISPLHF. Here the CDR3 DNA reads TGTGCCAGCAGTTACGGGGACATTTCACCCCTCCACTTT.

The chain couples TRBV7-2 to TRBJ2-3; D might be TRBD1 (6 bases). The CDR3 spans 15 residues. Looked up from germline, CDR1 is SGHTA and CDR2 is FQGNSA. The germline V and J ends were trimmed by 5 bases and 2 bases, with 14 bases remaining between them. DNA of the CDR3: TGTGCCAGCAGCCCCCTTGGGACATCCACAGATACGCAGTATTTT. Protein: CASSPLGTSTDTQYF.

The CDR3, as DNA: TGTGCCAGCAGCTCGAACACTGAAGCTTTCTTT. This translates into CASSSNTEAFF. V and J are TRBV6-6 and TRBJ1-1; D ambiguous. The V end lost 6 bases, the J end lost 1 base, and 3 bases lay between the germline ends. Germline-derived CDR1 and CDR2 are MNHNY and SVGAGI (reference sequence). This CDR3 region has 11 residues.

V and J are TRBV2 and TRBJ2-5; no clear D gene. V was shortened by 7 bases and J by 1 base, with 13 bases between the two germline ends. The CDR3 runs to 14 residues. Per the germline V gene, CDR1 is SNHLY and CDR2 is FYNNEI. CDR3: CASTISTGQETQYF. In DNA form, the CDR3 reads TGTGCCAGCACGATCTCTACGGGCCAAGAGACCCAGTACTTC.

The chain employs TRBV10-3 and TRBJ2-6; D tentatively reads TRBD1 or TRBD2 (5 bases each). The CDR3 totals 13 residues. Germline V gives CDR1 ENHRY, CDR2 SYGVKD. V was pared by 10 bases and J by 2 bases, with 9 bases between. The CDR3 region has the DNA TGTGCCACGTTGGGGGCTGGGGCCAACGTCCTGACTTTC. This gives the protein CATLGAGANVLTF.

J is TRBJ1-2 and V is TRBV28; D is unclear. Trimming cost V 2 bases and J 2 bases, with 9 bases left between them. CDR3 length: 14 residues. Germline values: CDR1 MDHEN, CDR2 SYDVKM. The CDR3 coding sequence is TGTGCCAGCAGTTTAAGTCGGAAGAACTATGGCTACACCTTC. Translation: CASSLSRKNYGYTF.

This clone was recorded a few times. This sequence joins TRBV20-1 and TRBJ1-4; D is unclear. The V end lost 6 bases, the J end lost 6 bases, and 8 bases lay between the germline ends. This CDR3 region has 11 residues. Germline CDR1 and CDR2: DFQATT and SNEGSKA (reference sequence). This chain's CDR3 is CSASNHEKLFF. CDR3 bases: TGCAGTGCGTCGAACCATGAAAAACTGTTTTTT.

The chain carries TRBV7-9 and TRBJ1-1, with D hard to call. The germline V gene has CDR1 SEHNR and CDR2 FQNEAQ (reference sequence). The V and J ends lost 1 base and 3 bases respectively, with 9 bases between them. The CDR3 length is 14 residues. The CDR3 DNA is TGTGCCAGCAGCTTAGGAGGCGGGTACACTGAAGCTTTCTTT. Protein: CASSLGGGYTEAFF.

Only a few counts were recorded for this clone. The CDR3 region has the DNA TGTGCCAGCACTCTGTTGCCTAACTATGGCTACACCTTC. Its translation is CASTLLPNYGYTF. This chain joins TRBV5-6 and TRBJ1-2; no firm D call. The CDR3 totals 13 residues. Trimming shortened V by 6 bases and J by 0 bases, and 9 bases separated the two germline ends. Germline V gene sequence: CDR1 SGHDT, CDR2 YYEEEE.

The chain employs TRBV14 and TRBJ1-2; D gene ambiguous. Germline V gene lookup returns CDR1 SGHDN and CDR2 FVKESK. This CDR3 has 12 residues. The V gene lost 1 base and the J gene lost 8 bases, with 8 bases spanning the gap. The CDR3 DNA sequence: TGTGCCAGCAGCCAAGTTCGTGGGGGCTACACCTTC. Residues: CASSQVRGGYTF.